A single sample is the source of the 18 T cell receptor beta chains below, sequenced in a study of T cells in localized non-small cell lung cancer. Here immunoSEQ multiplex PCR was the method, and the copy in TCRdb shows in-frame clones only, minus some. The sample lists tens of thousands of clones; 70% to 80% were seen once. Sequencing was performed on peripheral blood, taken before any cancer treatment. These receptors were obtained from a man aged 40 to 70 with stage I squamous cell lung carcinoma.

This chain links TRBV7-6 with TRBJ1-1, with unresolved D. Germline V lookup: CDR1 SGHVS, CDR2 FNYEAQ. V lost 5 bases and J 4 bases, leaving 11 bases between the germline ends. The CDR3 is made up of 13 amino acids. The CDR3 bases are TGTGCCAGCAGCCCCCGGGTCGGCACTGAAGCTTTCTTT. Its protein product is CASSPRVGTEAFF. Based on the CDR3 plus reference TRBV7-6 and TRBJ1-1, the full variable domain is GAGVSQSPRYKVTKRGQDVALRCDPISGHVSLYWYRQALGQGPEFLTYFNYEAQQDKSGLPNDRFSAERPEGSISTLTIQRTEQRDSAMYRCASSPRVGTEAFFGQGTRLTVV.

The chain recombines TRBV30 with TRBJ2-6; weak D call: TRBD1 (5 bases). The CDR3 contains 15 residues. V lost 2 bases and J lost 1, with 9 bases in between. CDR1 and CDR2 from the germline V gene are GTSNPN and SVGIG (reference sequence). The chain's CDR3 is CAWSPGFSGANVLTF. The DNA of the CDR3 is TGTGCCTGGAGTCCAGGGTTTTCTGGGGCCAACGTCCTGACTTTC.

This rearrangement joins TRBV4-3 to TRBJ1-4, with D uncertain. Germline CDR1 is LGHNA and CDR2 is YSLEER. The CDR3 covers 15 residues. Trimming stripped 1 base from V and 3 bases from J, with 9 bases between. CDR3 region: CASSQGIGANEKLFF. CDR3 bases: TGCGCCAGCAGCCAAGGAATAGGAGCTAATGAAAAACTGTTTTTT.

The chain couples TRBV6-6 to TRBJ2-5; TRBD2 is a possible D gene (7 bases). The CDR3 consists of 13 residues. V lost 5 bases and J lost 5, with 12 bases in between. The germline V gene encodes CDR1 MNHNY and CDR2 SVGAGI (reference sequence). The CDR3 loop reads CASSGGAGETQYF. The CDR3 DNA is TGTGCCAGCAGTGGGGGGGCCGGGGAGACCCAGTACTTC.

The J gene is TRBJ2-7, the V gene TRBV6-6; 8 nucleotides align to TRBD1. Looked up from germline, CDR1 is MNHNY and CDR2 is SVGAGI (reference sequence). The CDR3 has 11 amino acids. Trimming at V came to 7 bases and at J to 12 bases, leaving 8 bases not matched to a gene. CDR3: CASIQQGDRYF. CDR3 DNA: TGTGCCAGCATCCAACAGGGGGATCGGTACTTC.

The gene calls are TRBV5-5 and TRBJ2-7, with D uncertain. Trimming took off 2 bases at V and 4 bases at J, with 7 bases between the two ends. The CDR3 extends over 12 amino acids. Germline V gene sequence: CDR1 SGHKS, CDR2 YYEKEE (reference sequence). CDR3 amino acids: CASSFLSYEQYF. The CDR3 DNA reads TGTGCCAGCAGCTTCCTGAGTTACGAGCAGTACTTC.

J is TRBJ2-5 and V is TRBV7-2; TRBD1 is a possible D gene (5 bases). V lost 3 bases and J 5 bases, leaving 10 bases between the germline ends. The length of the CDR3 is 13 residues. Germline CDR1 reads SGHTA; CDR2 reads FQGNSA. This CDR3 reads CASSFKGPETQYF. CDR3 DNA: TGTGCCAGCAGCTTTAAGGGGCCGGAGACCCAGTACTTC.

The chain combines TRBV6-1 with TRBJ1-2; D not resolved. Germline values: CDR1 MNHNS, CDR2 SASEGT. This CDR3 contains 14 residues. Trimming pared 3 bases from V and 0 bases from J, leaving 8 bases between. CDR3 residues: CASSDWVANYGYTF. CDR3 in DNA: TGTGCCAGCAGTGATTGGGTCGCTAACTATGGCTACACCTTC.

This sequence joins TRBV7-2 and TRBJ2-3; D is possibly TRBD1 (6 bases). Germline CDR1 and CDR2: SGHTA and FQGNSA. V was clipped by 3 bases and J by 2 bases, with 12 bases between them. The CDR3 runs to 15 residues. DNA of the CDR3: TGTGCCAGCAGCTTTTATAACAGGGACACAGATACGCAGTATTTT. This sequence encodes CASSFYNRDTDTQYF.

The CDR3 DNA is TGTGCCAGCAGCTTAGGGGGGTGGAATTCACCCCTCCACTTT. Its translation: CASSLGGWNSPLHF. V usage is TRBV7-3 and J usage is TRBJ1-6; D is possibly TRBD1 (5 bases). Germline loops: CDR1 SGHTA, CDR2 FQGTGA. The CDR3 runs to 14 residues. The germline V and J ends were trimmed by 2 bases and 7 bases, with 9 bases remaining between them. Complete variable domain (other parts from reference TRBV7-3 and TRBJ1-6): GAGVSQTPSNKVTEKGKYVELRCDPISGHTALYWYRQSLGQGPEFLIYFQGTGAADDSGLPNDRFFAVRPEGSVSTLKIQRTERGDSAVYLCASSLGGWNSPLHFGNGTRLTVT.

This clone was counted between two and nine times. The CDR3 nucleotides read TGTGCCAGCAGTCGTCAGGGTTGGACTAATGAAAAACTGTTTTTT. Its protein product is CASSRQGWTNEKLFF. The chain recombines TRBV6-6 with TRBJ1-4, with TRBD1 as a possible D gene (5 bases). V was shortened by 5 bases and J by 2 bases, with 12 bases between the two germline ends. Germline V lookup: CDR1 MNHNY, CDR2 SVGAGI (reference sequence). The CDR3 loop spans 15 amino acids.

The chain has TRBV18 and TRBJ2-1, with D perhaps matching TRBD1 (5 bases). Germline assignment: CDR1 KGHSH and CDR2 LQKENI. The V and J ends lost 0 bases and 3 bases respectively, with 12 bases between them. This CDR3 is 16 amino acids long. The CDR3 DNA follows: TGTGCCAGCTCACCACCGGTAGGGGTTGTCTACAATGAGCAGTTCTTC. The encoded protein is CASSPPVGVVYNEQFF.

The J gene is TRBJ2-7, the V gene TRBV5-1, with 7 bases that match TRBD2. The CDR3 is 14 residues long. V was pared by 3 bases and J by 3 bases, with 6 bases of the junction left unmatched. Germline V gene data show CDR1 as SGHRS and CDR2 as YFSETQ. The CDR3 protein is CASSSGLPLYEQYF. The DNA of the CDR3 is TGCGCCAGCAGCTCGGGACTACCCCTCTACGAGCAGTACTTC.

The DNA of the CDR3 is TGTGCCAGTAGTATCAGCGGAGGGACAGGCTACGAGCAGTACTTC. Encoded protein: CASSISGGTGYEQYF. This sequence joins TRBV19 and TRBJ2-7; 8 positions agree with TRBD1. The CDR3 length is 15 residues. V was clipped by 3 bases and J by 3 bases; unmatched bases: 7. Per the germline V gene, CDR1 is LNHDA and CDR2 is SQIVND (reference sequence).

This clone has a single count. The genes are TRBV7-6 and TRBJ2-2; 7 bases line up with TRBD1. The CDR3 totals 15 residues. Losses at the gene ends were 5 bases for V and 7 bases for J; bases not matched to a gene: 10. Germline values: CDR1 SGHVS, CDR2 FNYEAQ. The DNA for the CDR3 is TGTGCCAGCAGCACACGCACTCAGGGGGACGGGGAGCTGTTTTTT. Translated, it gives CASSTRTQGDGELFF. Filled out from reference TRBV7-6 and TRBJ2-2, the complete variable domain reads GAGVSQSPRYKVTKRGQDVALRCDPISGHVSLYWYRQALGQGPEFLTYFNYEAQQDKSGLPNDRFSAERPEGSISTLTIQRTEQRDSAMYRCASSTRTQGDGELFFGEGSRLTVL.

This clone was observed once. V usage is TRBV20-1 and J usage is TRBJ1-2; no definite D call. Germline V gene sequence: CDR1 DFQATT, CDR2 SNEGSKA (reference sequence). The V end was cut by 7 bases, the J end by 6 bases, with 12 bases between. The CDR3 runs to 11 residues. CDR3 bases: TGCAGTGTTACCCCGGGAAATGGCTACACCTTC. Translating it yields CSVTPGNGYTF.

This chain uses TRBV7-9 with TRBJ1-6; D remains unclear. Between the trimmed V and J ends, which lost 3 bases and 8 bases, there was a span of 11 bases. The CDR3 covers 14 residues. Germline CDR1 is SEHNR and CDR2 is FQNEAQ (reference sequence). The CDR3: CASSFLFTDSPLHF. Written as DNA, the CDR3 is TGTGCCAGCAGCTTTCTCTTTACGGATTCACCCCTCCACTTT.

This chain joins TRBV7-9 and TRBJ1-1, with 7 positions matching TRBD1. Per the germline V gene, CDR1 is SEHNR and CDR2 is FQNEAQ (reference sequence). The ends lost 5 bases at V and 0 bases at J; junction bases unmatched: 6. The CDR3 is made up of 15 amino acids. The CDR3 is CASSATGYMNTEAFF. CDR3 nucleotides: TGTGCCAGCAGCGCGACAGGGTACATGAACACTGAAGCTTTCTTT.